The present TCR beta chain was sequenced within a study of blood T cell repertoires in COVID-19 (dated by TCRdb to 2018 to 2021). Background for the entire study: Collaborator samples came from the United States, Italy and Spain and covered acute and convalescent phases of COVID-19. A freely available public database, intended as a resource for researchers studying the immune response to SARS-CoV-2, is where the repertoires were released. Where available, HLA class I and class II types were obtained from metadata supplied by the sample provider rather than from assay-based typing. The dataset comprised deeply sampled blood TCRbeta repertoires from subjects exposed to, actively infected with, or recovered from COVID-19. The material from the prospective study consisted of cDNA or gDNA derived from T cells, B-cell-depleted T cells, or PBMCs. Samples were obtained from the ongoing ImmuneRACE study (first 160 participants) and from 1,200 or so subjects provided by 6 global collaborators. Nearly every sample came with metadata listing a de-identified subject ID, COVID-19 status, age in years and sex. Paper-wide results and their limitations: Clinical and demographic metadata were provided uncurated, with the amount varying by source and participant.

Collaborating institutions collected whole blood in K2EDTA tubes following their own protocols. For TCRbeta analysis, collaborators shipped samples in one of three forms: frozen whole blood, isolated PBMCs, or DNA extracted from either of those sample types. This clone has only a few counts. Its antigen is unknown. The sample holds no much larger clone one base away, and base qualities are not on file. The junction shows trimming of 5 bases on V and 4 bases on J, plus 17 bases between the germline ends. The CDR3 goes from the cysteine to the phenylalanine over 16 residues. The DNA shown is the 48-base CDR3, in frame from base 1. Reading the germline V gene (reference sequence) gives CDR1 SEHNR and CDR2 FQNEAQ. TCRbeta CDR3 regions were amplified from genomic DNA using the immunoSEQ Assay, a bias-controlled multiplex PCR. Processing in the source paper ran as follows. Nucleated cell counts per sample were estimated from amplification of reference gene primers within the assay. Sequence reads were collapsed and filtered to measure the absolute abundance of every unique TCRbeta CDR3 rearrangement. For each sample, productive Simpson clonality was calculated as the square root of Simpson's diversity index across productive rearrangements. In its TCRdb copy, this immuneACCESS table keeps in-frame sequences only and misses some clones. Where compared with another copy, unresolved V genes explain less than half of these, and the others have no known cause. The D gene and trimming were derived from the DNA, and the V and J assignments and clone size from that table. The table for this sample lists approximately 150,000 clones; approximately 89% of them were counted only once. In total, the top ten clones hold around 1.5% of the sample.

The sequence came from a human donor in a cohort sampled during active COVID-19. The chain is assembled from TRBV7-9 and TRBJ2-2, and possibly TRBD2, on 5 matching bases. Sequencing was done on a sample of peripheral blood. The CDR3 has the sequence CASSPRGGPATGELFF. The DNA sequence is as follows: TGTGCCAGCAGCCCCCGAGGCGGGCCCGCCACCGGGGAGCTGTTTTTT.